This T cell receptor beta chain was captured in a study of T cell responses to AZD1222 COVID-19 vaccine (dated by TCRdb to the early 2020s). About the study as a whole: A total of just over 230 trial participants underwent TCR sequencing, of whom under 220 had received two doses of AZD1222 and some 25 had received two doses of the MenACWY control vaccine. Trial participants were enrolled by age into subgroups of 18-55, 56-69 and 70-plus years, and around 150, 29 and 61 TCR-sequenced participants, respectively, were included in these subgroups. What the research found in general, with its limitations: The whole spike protein was spanned by vaccine-associated CD4 TCRs, and dominant responses were seen in regions 160-218 and 743-854. Spike-specific TCR breadth and depth rose significantly after two AZD1222 doses compared with day 0 and with MenACWY recipients. In the small 56-69-year group, the increase in depth fell short of significance, most likely because of low power. Because no samples from the day 14 peak response were available, repertoires could be characterized only after the peak T cell response. Participants were mostly white British and included more females than males, and it was suggested by the authors that clonal diversity may have been underestimated. Epitopes outside the regions mutated in the B.1.351 and B.1.1.7 variants were reportedly recognized by nearly half of the unique spike-specific TCRs. Conclusions about previously exposed vaccinees are limited because only six or seven AZD1222 recipients were SARS-CoV-2 seropositive at baseline.

The sample's time point label, in plain terms: baseline before first vaccination. The treatment or condition label of this sample denotes: meningococcal conjugate vaccine given as trial control. Samples from vaccinated people were obtained from the UK trials COV001 and COV002, which included a single-blind randomized controlled phase 2/3 trial of AZD1222 (ChAdOx1 nCoV-19) in healthy adults. For TCRbeta chain sequencing, PBMC samples from trial participants were taken at day 0 and at day 28 after the second dose. On this clone itself: Its antigen remains undetermined. Base-call qualities are not available, and no considerably larger clone is one nucleotide away. Within the sample, other DNA sequences also encode this same CDR3.

The CDR3 holds 10 amino acids from the cysteine to the phenylalanine. CDR3 DNA only is kept here, 30 bases in frame from base 1. For this chain, trimming is 6 bases at the V end and 5 bases at the J end, and the number of junction bases without a gene match is 0. CDR1 and CDR2 (DFQATT, SNEGSKA) derive from the germline V gene (reference sequence). The CDR3 regions of human TCRbeta chains were subjected to immunosequencing. Per the authors' processing: TCRs in the repertoires were matched against a reference library of SARS-CoV-2-specific TCRs that had been generated with the MIRA antigen-specificity platform. Breadth was defined as the fraction of unique TCRs that were SARS-CoV-2-associated, and depth was defined as the fraction of total T cells that were SARS-CoV-2-associated. Using the MIRA data, every spike-specific TCR was mapped to the spike region that the TCR reacted to and assigned to either a CD4 or a CD8 class. Log10-transformed breadth and depth values were compared by one-way ANOVA with Sidak's multiple comparisons tests. Entries here come from immuneACCESS through TCRdb and include only in-frame sequences with V and J called. Some clones fail to appear in such tables; in the studies checked, an unresolved V gene covers under half of the shortfall, and the cause of the remainder is unknown. The V and J calls and clone size were taken over from that table, and D and trimming were inferred from the DNA. In all, the sample holds approximately 150,000 clones, and around 88% of those were seen once. The ten largest clones capture approximately 3.1% of the sample.

The sequence joins TRBV20-1 to TRBJ1-1, with 7 bases matching TRBD1. The sample was peripheral blood, taken on day 0 of MenACWY control vaccination. This TCR was sampled from an adult in good health. The DNA is as follows: TGCAGTGCCAGGGGGACTGAAGCTTTCTTT. This sequence encodes CSARGTEAFF.